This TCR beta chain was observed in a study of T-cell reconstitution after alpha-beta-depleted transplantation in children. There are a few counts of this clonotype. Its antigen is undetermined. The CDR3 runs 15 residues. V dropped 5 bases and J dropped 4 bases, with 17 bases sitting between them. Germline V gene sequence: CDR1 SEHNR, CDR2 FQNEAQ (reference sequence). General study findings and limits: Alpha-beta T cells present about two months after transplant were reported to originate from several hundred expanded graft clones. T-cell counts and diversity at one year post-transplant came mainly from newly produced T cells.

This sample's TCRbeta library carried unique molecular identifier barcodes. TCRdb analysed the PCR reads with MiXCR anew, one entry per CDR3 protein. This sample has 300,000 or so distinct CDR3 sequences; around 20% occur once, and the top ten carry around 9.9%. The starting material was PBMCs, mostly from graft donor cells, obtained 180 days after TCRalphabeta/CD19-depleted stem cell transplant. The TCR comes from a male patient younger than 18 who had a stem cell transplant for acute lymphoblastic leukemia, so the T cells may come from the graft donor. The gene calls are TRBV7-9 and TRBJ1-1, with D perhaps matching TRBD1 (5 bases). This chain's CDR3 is CASSLPRGIGTEAFF. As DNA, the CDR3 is TGTGCCAGCAGCCTCCCCCGGGGGATCGGCACTGAAGCTTTCTTT.